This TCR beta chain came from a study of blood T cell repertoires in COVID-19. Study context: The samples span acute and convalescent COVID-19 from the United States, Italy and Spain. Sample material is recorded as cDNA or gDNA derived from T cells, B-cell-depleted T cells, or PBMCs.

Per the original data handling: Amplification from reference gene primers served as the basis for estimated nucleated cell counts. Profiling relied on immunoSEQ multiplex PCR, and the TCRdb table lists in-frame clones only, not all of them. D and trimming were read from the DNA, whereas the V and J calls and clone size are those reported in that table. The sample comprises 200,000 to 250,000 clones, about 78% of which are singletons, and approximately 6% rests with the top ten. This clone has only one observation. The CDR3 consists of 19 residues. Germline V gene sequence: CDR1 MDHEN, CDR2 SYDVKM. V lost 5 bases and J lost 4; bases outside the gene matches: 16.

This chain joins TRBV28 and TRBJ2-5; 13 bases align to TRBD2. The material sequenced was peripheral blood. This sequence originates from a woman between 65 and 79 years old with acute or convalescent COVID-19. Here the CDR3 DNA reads TGTGCCAGCAGTGGAGAGGGACTAGCGGGGAGGGCATTAAGAGAGACCCAGTACTTC. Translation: CASSGEGLAGRALRETQYF.